The 28 T cell receptor beta chains below were found in one sample sequenced in a study of cytomegalovirus exposure and HLA in healthy donors. The PCR ran on 60 Vbeta and 13 Jbeta primers. Using immunoSEQ multiplex PCR, the repertoire was profiled, and TCRdb retains in-frame clones only, with some absent. The data hold about 190,000 clones, with approximately 84% observed a single time. The specimen was PBMCs. All receptors come from a young woman in good health and CMV-seropositive.

As regards this clone: Other DNA sequences in the same sample also yield this CDR3. The chain has TRBV27 and TRBJ2-7, with D maybe TRBD2 (5 bases). The V gene's germline CDR1 is MNHEY and CDR2 SMNVEV (reference sequence). V was cut by 6 bases and J by 1 base, with 13 bases left in between. This CDR3 is built from 14 residues. CDR3 nucleotide sequence: TGTGCCAGCAGCCTAGGCCGGGGTTCCTACGAGCAGTACTTC. Translated, it gives CASSLGRGSYEQYF.

This clone turned up a few times. The chain couples TRBV28 to TRBJ2-2, with TRBD2 matching over 8 bases. The CDR3 has 15 amino acids. The germline V gene encodes CDR1 MDHEN and CDR2 SYDVKM. V trimming: 2 bases; J trimming: 8 bases; junction bases outside the gene matches: 7. The DNA of the CDR3 is TGTGCCAGCAGTTTAACCCCAGCGGGGGCGGGGGAGCTGTTTTTT. It encodes CASSLTPAGAGELFF.

This clone was observed a single time. This chain connects TRBV2 to TRBJ1-5, with D possibly matching TRBD1 (5 bases). This CDR3 contains 13 residues. Germline V gene lookup returns CDR1 SNHLY and CDR2 FYNNEI. The V end was cut by 3 bases, the J end by 3 bases, with 6 bases between. The CDR3 here is CASSDRDNQPQHF. DNA of the CDR3: TGTGCCAGCAGTGACAGGGACAATCAGCCCCAGCATTTT.

The rearrangement joins TRBV5-1 to TRBJ1-1, with TRBD1 as a possible D gene (5 bases). The CDR3 length is 15 residues. Germline loops: CDR1 SGHRS, CDR2 YFSETQ. V was trimmed by 8 bases and J by 1 base, leaving 18 bases between them. The CDR3 DNA sequence: TGCGCCAGTAAGGCGGTCAGGGCGAGGAACACTGAAGCTTTCTTT. It codes for CASKAVRARNTEAFF.

The CDR3 sequence is CASSELAGGLNTDTQYF. The CDR3 DNA follows: TGTGCCAGCAGTGAACTAGCGGGAGGCCTGAACACAGATACGCAGTATTTT. The rearrangement links TRBV2 to TRBJ2-3; 11 bases are a match to TRBD2. The CDR3 length is 17 residues. With V trimmed by 2 bases and J by 2 bases, 6 bases remained unmatched. Germline V CDR1 and CDR2: SNHLY, FYNNEI.

Written as DNA, the CDR3 is TGTGCCAGCAGCTTTCCCGGGGTTAGGGATGAGCAGTTCTTC. This translates into CASSFPGVRDEQFF. V usage is TRBV7-9 and J usage is TRBJ2-1, with a tentative D call TRBD2 (5 bases). Trimming left V 3 bases short and J 8 bases short, with 14 bases between. Germline CDR1 is SEHNR and CDR2 is FQNEAQ (reference sequence). This CDR3 has 14 residues.

In this sample, this clone turned up a few times. This rearrangement joins TRBV6-6 to TRBJ1-6; TRBD1 matches 8 bases. This CDR3 has 13 amino acids. V lost 7 bases and J lost 7; bases outside the gene matches: 3. The germline V gene has CDR1 MNHNY and CDR2 SVGAGI (reference sequence). CDR3 region: CASNDRGNSPLHF. The CDR3 coding sequence is TGTGCCAGCAACGACAGGGGAAATTCACCCCTCCACTTT.

V gene TRBV5-1 combines with J gene TRBJ1-2; TRBD1 agrees at 7 bases. The CDR3 length is 13 residues. The V gene's germline CDR1 is SGHRS and CDR2 YFSETQ. V dropped 0 bases and J dropped 11; count of bases not matched to a gene: 7. The CDR3 here is CASSLDRQGLYTF. The DNA of the CDR3 is TGCGCCAGCAGCTTGGACCGACAGGGATTATACACCTTC.

The genes are TRBV6-1 and TRBJ1-5; D is unclear. Germline CDR1 reads MNHNS; CDR2 reads SASEGT. The CDR3 has 13 amino acids. The V end lost 4 bases, the J end lost 14 bases, and 18 bases lay between the germline ends. CDR3 region: CASSVPATLREHF. CDR3 in DNA: TGTGCCAGCAGTGTGCCCGCGACGCTGCGGGAGCATTTT.

Written as DNA, the CDR3 is TGTGCCAGCAGGGTAGCGGGAGGCTACAATGAGCAGTTCTTC. It codes for CASRVAGGYNEQFF. This rearrangement joins TRBV27 to TRBJ2-1; 10 bases align to TRBD2. Trimming took 6 bases from V and 3 from J; bases not matched to a gene: 2. This CDR3 contains 14 residues. Germline V gives CDR1 MNHEY, CDR2 SMNVEV (reference sequence).

V usage is TRBV7-2 and J usage is TRBJ2-1; 9 nucleotides align to TRBD2. Germline V gene sequence: CDR1 SGHTA, CDR2 FQGNSA. This CDR3 is built from 13 residues. J gave up 7 bases and V 10 bases, and 8 bases lay outside the gene matches. CDR3 loop: CATEGGGANEQFF. CDR3 coding DNA: TGTGCCACCGAAGGCGGGGGGGCTAATGAGCAGTTCTTC.

This chain connects TRBV13 to TRBJ1-6; D is unclear. CDR1 PRHDT and CDR2 FYEKMQ come from the germline V gene (reference sequence). The CDR3 has 13 amino acids. V lost 0 bases and J 14 bases, leaving 11 bases between the germline ends. This CDR3 reads CASSLGEVRALHF. CDR3 nucleotides: TGTGCCAGCAGCTTAGGCGAGGTGAGGGCCCTCCACTTT.

The rearrangement joins TRBV5-1 to TRBJ1-6; 9 positions match TRBD1. Looked up from germline, CDR1 is SGHRS and CDR2 is YFSETQ. Trimming cost V 2 bases and J 8 bases; bases outside gene matches: 5. This CDR3 has 15 amino acids. CDR3 sequence reads: CASSLQGARDSPLHF. DNA of the CDR3: TGCGCCAGCAGCTTACAGGGGGCTCGGGATTCACCCCTCCACTTT. Complete variable domain (other parts from reference TRBV5-1 and TRBJ1-6): KAGVTQTPRYLIKTRGQQVTLSCSPISGHRSVSWYQQTPGQGLQFLFEYFSETQRNKGNFPGRFSGRQFSNSRSEMNVSTLELGDSALYLCASSLQGARDSPLHFGNGTRLTVT.

The V and J genes are TRBV6-1 and TRBJ1-6; D remains ambiguous. The CDR3 is 16 residues long. Germline values: CDR1 MNHNS, CDR2 SASEGT. Between the trimmed V and J ends, which lost 4 bases and 2 bases, there was a span of 12 bases. The chain's CDR3 is CASSGLAKTYNSPLHF. In DNA form, the CDR3 reads TGTGCCAGCAGTGGCCTTGCGAAAACCTATAATTCACCCCTCCACTTT.

V gene TRBV28 combines with J gene TRBJ2-1; 8 bases align to TRBD2. CDR1 is MDHEN, CDR2 SYDVKM, per germline. With 5 bases clipped from V and 8 bases from J, the junction kept 14 bases outside the gene matches. The CDR3 extends over 16 amino acids. The CDR3 bases are TGTGCCAGCAGTCCTCCCTGGGGGCGGGAGGTCTATGAGCAGTTCTTC. Translation: CASSPPWGREVYEQFF.

The chain employs TRBV4-1 and TRBJ2-7; tentative D call: TRBD1 (5 bases). Trimming pared 0 bases from V and 0 bases from J, leaving 12 bases between. This CDR3 contains 16 residues. In germline, CDR1 is MGHRA, CDR2 YSYEKL. In DNA form, the CDR3 reads TGCGCCAGCAGCCAAGAAACACAGGTCAGCTCCTACGAGCAGTACTTC. Its protein product is CASSQETQVSSYEQYF.

V is TRBV7-9 and J is TRBJ1-1; D remains ambiguous. From germline, CDR1 is SEHNR and CDR2 FQNEAQ (reference sequence). The V end lost 2 bases, the J end lost 0 bases, and 7 bases lay between the germline ends. The length of the CDR3 is 14 residues. Here the CDR3 DNA reads TGTGCCAGCAGCTTACTGAGGATGAACACTGAAGCTTTCTTT. Translating it yields CASSLLRMNTEAFF. Combining the CDR3 with reference TRBV7-9 and TRBJ1-1 gives the whole variable domain DTGVSQNPRHKITKRGQNVTFRCDPISEHNRLYWYRQTLGQGPEFLTYFQNEAQLEKSRLLSDRFSAERPKGSFSTLEIQRTEQGDSAMYLCASSLLRMNTEAFFGQGTRLTVV.

This chain uses TRBV7-9 with TRBJ2-3; 14 bases align to TRBD2. Germline assignment: CDR1 SEHNR and CDR2 FQNEAQ (reference sequence). The CDR3 totals 15 residues. Trimming took 6 bases from V and 5 from J; bases not matched to a gene: 4. The CDR3: CASSNGLAGGDTQYF. DNA of the CDR3: TGTGCCAGCAGTAACGGACTAGCGGGAGGAGATACGCAGTATTTT.

The chain employs TRBV6-5 and TRBJ1-3; no definite D call. Trimming stripped 5 bases from V and 4 bases from J, with 12 bases between. CDR3 size: 14 residues. In germline, CDR1 is MNHEY, CDR2 SVGAGI. CDR3 in amino acids: CASSISPTGNTIYF. CDR3 bases: TGTGCCAGCAGTATCAGTCCGACAGGAAACACCATATATTTT.

The J gene is TRBJ2-7, the V gene TRBV4-3, with TRBD2 matching over 13 bases. With V trimmed by 0 bases and J by 0 bases, 2 bases remained unmatched. The CDR3 has 17 amino acids. Germline V CDR1 and CDR2: LGHNA, YSLEER. This CDR3 is CASSQERTSGGSYEQYF. The CDR3, as DNA: TGCGCCAGCAGCCAAGAGAGGACTAGCGGGGGCTCCTACGAGCAGTACTTC.

This chain connects TRBV7-8 to TRBJ1-2, with D perhaps matching TRBD1 (6 bases). The germline V gene encodes CDR1 SGHVS and CDR2 FQNEAQ. The V gene lost 0 bases and the J gene lost 4 bases, with 12 bases spanning the gap. This CDR3 has 15 amino acids. CDR3 in amino acids: CASSLAAGVVYGYTF. In DNA form, the CDR3 reads TGTGCCAGCAGCTTAGCCGCAGGGGTCGTCTATGGCTACACCTTC.

V usage is TRBV5-1 and J usage is TRBJ1-2; D is ambiguous. Looked up from germline, CDR1 is SGHRS and CDR2 is YFSETQ. V was shortened by 4 bases and J by 6 bases, with 10 bases between the two germline ends. This CDR3 has 12 residues. The CDR3 coding sequence is TGCGCCAGCAGCGGAGAACTGAATGGCTACACCTTC. The encoded protein is CASSGELNGYTF.

J is TRBJ1-3 and V is TRBV7-8, with 9 positions matching TRBD1. The CDR3 is 15 amino acids. Germline lookup yields CDR1 SGHVS and CDR2 FQNEAQ. The ends lost 6 bases at V and 5 bases at J; junction bases unmatched: 8. CDR3 bases: TGTGCCAGCAGTTCGAACAGGGGGCAACGAAACACCATATATTTT. Translating it yields CASSSNRGQRNTIYF.

There are a few counts of this clone. The chain combines TRBV6-5 with TRBJ2-1; the match to TRBD2 covers 8 bases. The germline CDR1 and CDR2 sequences are MNHEY and SVGAGI. The CDR3 is 15 residues long. The trim removed 5 bases at V and 0 bases at J, leaving 3 bases unmatched. In DNA, the CDR3 is TGTGCCAGCAGTGTACTAGCGGTCTCCTACAATGAGCAGTTCTTC. Translation gives CASSVLAVSYNEQFF.

The DNA of the CDR3 is TGTGCCAGCAGTGTTTTACAAGGGGCAACCTACGAGCAGTACTTC. The encoded protein is CASSVLQGATYEQYF. The gene calls are TRBV2 and TRBJ2-7; D is perhaps TRBD1 (5 bases). The CDR3 runs to 15 residues. The V and J ends lost 4 bases and 2 bases respectively, with 15 bases between them. Germline-derived CDR1 and CDR2 are SNHLY and FYNNEI.

This chain links TRBV29-1 with TRBJ2-7; possibly TRBD1 for D (5 bases). The V and J ends lost 5 bases and 4 bases respectively, with 15 bases between them. CDR1 SQVTM and CDR2 ANQGSEA come from the germline V gene. The CDR3 is 13 residues long. CDR3 sequence: CSVSKGRGYEQYF. The CDR3, as DNA: TGCAGCGTTTCGAAGGGGCGCGGTTACGAGCAGTACTTC.

The chain carries TRBV19 and TRBJ2-2; unclear D gene. V was shortened by 3 bases and J by 8 bases, with 7 bases between the two germline ends. The CDR3 length is 12 residues. CDR1 is LNHDA, CDR2 SQIVND, per germline (reference sequence). CDR3 amino acids: CASSIGRGELFF. Written as DNA, the CDR3 is TGTGCCAGTAGTATTGGTCGGGGGGAGCTGTTTTTT.

CDR3: CASSPKTYSRTGTPFF. Here the CDR3 DNA reads TGTGCCAGCAGCCCCAAAACCTATTCCCGAACAGGGACCCCGTTCTTC. V usage is TRBV7-9 and J usage is TRBJ2-1, with D possibly being TRBD1 (6 bases). The CDR3 has 16 amino acids. V was shortened by 5 bases and J by 15 bases, with 29 bases between the two germline ends. Germline V gene lookup returns CDR1 SEHNR and CDR2 FQNEAQ (reference sequence).